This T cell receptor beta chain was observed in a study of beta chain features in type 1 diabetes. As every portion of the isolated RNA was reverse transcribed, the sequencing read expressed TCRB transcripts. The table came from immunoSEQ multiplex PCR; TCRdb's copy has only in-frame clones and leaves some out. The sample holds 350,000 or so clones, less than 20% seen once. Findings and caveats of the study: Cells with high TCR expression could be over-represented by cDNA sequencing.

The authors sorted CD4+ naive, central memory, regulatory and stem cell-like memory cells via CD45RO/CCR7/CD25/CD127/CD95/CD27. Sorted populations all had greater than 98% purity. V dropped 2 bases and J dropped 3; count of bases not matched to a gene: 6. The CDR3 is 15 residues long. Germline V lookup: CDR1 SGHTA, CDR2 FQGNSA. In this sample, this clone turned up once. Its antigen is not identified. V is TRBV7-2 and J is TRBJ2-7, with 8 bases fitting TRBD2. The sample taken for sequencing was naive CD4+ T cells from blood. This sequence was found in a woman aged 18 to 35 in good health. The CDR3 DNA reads TGTGCCAGCAGCTTACGACGCGGGGGGAACTACGAGCAGTACTTC. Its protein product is CASSLRRGGNYEQYF.